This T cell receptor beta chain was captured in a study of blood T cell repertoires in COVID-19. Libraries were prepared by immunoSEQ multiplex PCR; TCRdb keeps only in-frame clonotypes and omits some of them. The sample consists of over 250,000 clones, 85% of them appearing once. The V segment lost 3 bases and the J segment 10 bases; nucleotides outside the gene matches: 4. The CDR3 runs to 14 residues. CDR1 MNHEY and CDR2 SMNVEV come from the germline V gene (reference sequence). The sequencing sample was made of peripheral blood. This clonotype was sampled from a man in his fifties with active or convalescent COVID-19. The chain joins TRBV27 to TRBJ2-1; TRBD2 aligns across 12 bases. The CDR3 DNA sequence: TGTGCCAGCAGTTTGAGACTAGCGGGAGAAGAGCAGTTCTTC. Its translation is CASSLRLAGEEQFF.